In its sample, the clone carrying this T cell receptor beta chain was seen a few times. Its antigen remains unknown. This CDR3 is 14 amino acids long. The germline gives CDR1 MNHEY, CDR2 SVGAGI. Unmatched junction bases numbered 5, after V lost 2 bases and J lost 5 bases. This record comes from a study of beta chain features in type 1 diabetes. Over 95% purity was reached by all sorted populations. The investigators reverse transcribed all of the isolated RNA, so they sequenced expressed TCRB transcripts. Samples of naive, central memory and regulatory T cells yielded a mean of approximately 3.9 million reads. Assay used: immunoSEQ multiplex PCR; TCRdb lists only in-frame clones, some missing. The data show 500,000 to 800,000 clones, roughly 12% seen once. The study's findings and limits: Among type 1 diabetes patients, VDJ junctions had fewer insertions and more deletions. Shorter TCRB CDR3s, moderately but significantly so, marked every one of the four CD4+ subsets in Type 1 diabetes patients.

Sequencing was done on a sample of naive CD4+ T cells from blood. The J gene is TRBJ2-5, the V gene TRBV6-5; TRBD1 agrees at 7 bases. This sequence originates from a man aged 25-40 years with type 1 diabetes. CDR3 DNA: TGTGCCAGCAGTTACGACAGGGAGAGGGAGACCCAGTACTTC. This sequence encodes CASSYDRERETQYF.